The 2 T cell receptor beta chains below all came from one sample that was sequenced in a study of graft-versus-host responses after intestinal transplantation. Profiled with immunoSEQ multiplex PCR; TCRdb holds only in-frame clones, not every one. The table includes over 100,000 clones, roughly 95% detected once. The antigens for these receptors are not known. Sequences were derived from unstimulated CD8+ T cells sorted from spleen or lymph node cells, sampled before intestinal transplant. All receptors come from a human donor who received an intestinal transplant.

This chain joins TRBV19 and TRBJ2-2; D remains ambiguous. Trimming stripped 3 bases from V and 5 bases from J, with 10 bases between. The germline V gene has CDR1 LNHDA and CDR2 SQIVND (reference sequence). This CDR3 is built from 14 residues. CDR3 DNA sequence: TGTGCCAGTAGTATTTGGGCCGGAACCGGGGAGCTGTTTTTT. Translation: CASSIWAGTGELFF.

This rearrangement joins TRBV5-4 to TRBJ2-1, with 7 bases fitting TRBD2. J gave up 6 bases and V 0 bases, and 6 bases lay outside the gene matches. The CDR3 runs to 15 residues. In germline, CDR1 is SGHNT, CDR2 YYREEE (reference sequence). The CDR3 is CASSLATAGVNEQFF. In nucleotides, the CDR3 is TGTGCCAGCAGCTTGGCCACGGCGGGGGTCAATGAGCAGTTCTTC.